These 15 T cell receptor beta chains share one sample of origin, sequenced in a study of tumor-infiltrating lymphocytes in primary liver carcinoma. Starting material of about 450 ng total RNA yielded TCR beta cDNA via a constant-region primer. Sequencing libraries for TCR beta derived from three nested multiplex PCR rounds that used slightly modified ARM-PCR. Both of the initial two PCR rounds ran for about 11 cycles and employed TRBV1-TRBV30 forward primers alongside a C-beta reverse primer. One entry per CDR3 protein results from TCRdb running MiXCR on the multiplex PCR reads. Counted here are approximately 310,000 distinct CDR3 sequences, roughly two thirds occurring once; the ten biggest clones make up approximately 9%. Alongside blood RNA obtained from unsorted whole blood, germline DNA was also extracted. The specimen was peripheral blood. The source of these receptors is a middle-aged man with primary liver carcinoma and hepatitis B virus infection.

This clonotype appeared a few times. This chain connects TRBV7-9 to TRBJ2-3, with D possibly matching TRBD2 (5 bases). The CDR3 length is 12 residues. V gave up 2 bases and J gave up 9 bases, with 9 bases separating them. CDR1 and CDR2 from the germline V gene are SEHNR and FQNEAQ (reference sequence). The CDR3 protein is CASSLRAETQYF. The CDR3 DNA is TGTGCCAGCAGCTTAAGAGCGGAGACGCAGTATTTT.

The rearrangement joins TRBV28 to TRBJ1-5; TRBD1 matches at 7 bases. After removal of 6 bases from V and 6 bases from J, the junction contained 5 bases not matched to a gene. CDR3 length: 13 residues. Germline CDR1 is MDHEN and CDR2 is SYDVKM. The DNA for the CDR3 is TGTGCCAGCAGCACAACAGGGGTTCAGCCCCAGCATTTT. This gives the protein CASSTTGVQPQHF.

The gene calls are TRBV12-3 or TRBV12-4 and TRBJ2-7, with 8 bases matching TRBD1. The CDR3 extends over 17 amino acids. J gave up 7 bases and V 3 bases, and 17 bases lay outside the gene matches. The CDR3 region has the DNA TGTGCCAGCAGTTTCACCGGCTCGGGACAGGATGTCTATGAGCAGTACTTC. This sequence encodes CASSFTGSGQDVYEQYF.

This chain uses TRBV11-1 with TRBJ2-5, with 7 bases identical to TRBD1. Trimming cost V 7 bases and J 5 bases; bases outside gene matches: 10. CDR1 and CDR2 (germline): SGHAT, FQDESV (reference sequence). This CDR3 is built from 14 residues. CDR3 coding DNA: TGTGCCAGCAACTCGGACAGGCAGGTTGAGACCCAGTACTTC. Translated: CASNSDRQVETQYF.

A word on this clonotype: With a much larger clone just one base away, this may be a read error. In DNA, the CDR3 is TGTGCCAGCAGCAAGGGACTACCAAACACCGGGGAGCTGTCTTTT. This encodes CASSKGLPNTGELSF. The chain links TRBV11-2 to TRBJ2-2; 7 nucleotides agree with TRBD2. This CDR3 is 15 amino acids long. Germline-derived CDR1 and CDR2 are SGHAT and FQNNGV. Full variable domain (missing parts from reference TRBV11-2 and TRBJ2-2): EAGVAQSPRYKIIEKRQSVAFWCNPISGHATLYWYQQILGQGPKLLIQFQNNGVVDDSQLPKDRFSAERLKGVDSTLKIQPAKLEDSAVYLCASSKGLPNTGELSFGEGSRLTVL.

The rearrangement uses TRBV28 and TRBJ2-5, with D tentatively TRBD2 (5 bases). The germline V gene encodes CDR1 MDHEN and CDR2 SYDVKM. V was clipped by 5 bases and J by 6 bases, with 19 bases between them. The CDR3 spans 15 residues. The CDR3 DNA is TGTGCCAGCAGTCCGGGAACTATCCCGGTGAAGACCCAGTACTTC. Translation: CASSPGTIPVKTQYF. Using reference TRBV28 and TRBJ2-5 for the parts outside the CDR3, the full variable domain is DVKVTQSSRYLVKRTGEKVFLECVQDMDHENMFWYRQDPGLGLRLIYFSYDVKMKEKGDIPEGYSVSREKKERFSLILESASTNQTSMYLCASSPGTIPVKTQYFGPGTRLLVL.

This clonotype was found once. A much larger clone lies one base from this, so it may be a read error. The DNA for the CDR3 is TGTGCCATCAGGAACAGTAGCGCAGATACGCAGTATTTT. It is translated as CAIRNSSADTQYF. This rearrangement joins TRBV10-3 to TRBJ2-3, with D tentatively TRBD2 (5 bases). This CDR3 spans 13 amino acids. Trimming cost V 6 bases and J 4 bases, with 11 bases left between them. Germline values: CDR1 ENHRY, CDR2 SYGVKD.

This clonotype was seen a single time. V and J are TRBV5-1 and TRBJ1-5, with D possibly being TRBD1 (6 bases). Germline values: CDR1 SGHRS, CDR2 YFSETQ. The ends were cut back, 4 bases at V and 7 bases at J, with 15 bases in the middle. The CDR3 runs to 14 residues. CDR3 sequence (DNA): TGCGCCAGCAGCATACAGGGTTTGGGACAGCCCCAGCATTTT. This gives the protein CASSIQGLGQPQHF.

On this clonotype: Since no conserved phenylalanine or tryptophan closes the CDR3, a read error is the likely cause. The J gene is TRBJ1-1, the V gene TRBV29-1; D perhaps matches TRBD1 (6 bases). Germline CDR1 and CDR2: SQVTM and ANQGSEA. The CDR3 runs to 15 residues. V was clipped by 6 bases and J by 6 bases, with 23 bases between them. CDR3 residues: CSVKQGWLRDPEAFY. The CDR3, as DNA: TGCAGCGTCAAACAGGGATGGTTAAGGGATCCTGAAGCTTTCTAT.

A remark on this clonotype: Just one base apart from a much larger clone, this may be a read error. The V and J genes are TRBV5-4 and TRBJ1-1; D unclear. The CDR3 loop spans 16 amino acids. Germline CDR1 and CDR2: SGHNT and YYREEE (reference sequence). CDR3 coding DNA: TGTGCCAGCAGCTTATCAATTGGGAGAACGAACACTGAATCTTTCTTT. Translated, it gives CASSLSIGRTNTESFF.

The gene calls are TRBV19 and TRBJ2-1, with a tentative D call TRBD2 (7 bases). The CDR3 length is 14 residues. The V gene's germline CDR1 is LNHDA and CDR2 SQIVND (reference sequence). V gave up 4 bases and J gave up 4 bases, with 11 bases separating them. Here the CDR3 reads CASSRAGTYNEQFF. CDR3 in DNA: TGTGCCAGTAGTAGAGCGGGGACATACAATGAGCAGTTCTTC.

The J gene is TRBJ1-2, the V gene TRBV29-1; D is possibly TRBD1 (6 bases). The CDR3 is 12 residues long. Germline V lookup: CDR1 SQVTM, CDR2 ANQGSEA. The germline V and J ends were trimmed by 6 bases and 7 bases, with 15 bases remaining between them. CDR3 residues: CSVGRGAGGYTF. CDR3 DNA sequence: TGCAGCGTCGGACGGGGGGCTGGTGGCTACACCTTC.

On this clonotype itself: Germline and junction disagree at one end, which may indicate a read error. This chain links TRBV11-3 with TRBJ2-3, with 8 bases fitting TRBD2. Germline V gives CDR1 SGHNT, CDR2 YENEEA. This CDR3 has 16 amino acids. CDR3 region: CASSFGGRAGADTQYF. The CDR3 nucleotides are TGTGCAAGCAGCTTCGGTGGGAGAGCGGGGGCAGATACGCAGTATTTT.

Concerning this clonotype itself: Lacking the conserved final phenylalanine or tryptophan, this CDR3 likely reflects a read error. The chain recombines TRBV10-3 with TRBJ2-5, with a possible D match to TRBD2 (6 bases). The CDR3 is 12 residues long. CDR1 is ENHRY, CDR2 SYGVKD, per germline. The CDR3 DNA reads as TGTGCTACTGGACGGGCGGGGGAGACCCAGTACATC. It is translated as CATGRAGETQYI.

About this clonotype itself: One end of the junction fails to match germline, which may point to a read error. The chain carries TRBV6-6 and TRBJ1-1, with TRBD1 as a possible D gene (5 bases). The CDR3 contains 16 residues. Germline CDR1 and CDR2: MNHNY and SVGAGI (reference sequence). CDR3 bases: TGTACCAGCAGTTTGGGACGGGGTTGGTATAGGACTGAAACTTTCTTT. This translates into CTSSLGRGWYRTETFF.